The 29 T cell receptor beta chains in this list originate from one sample, sequenced in a study of cytomegalovirus exposure and HLA in healthy donors. Both 60 Vbeta primers and 13 Jbeta primers went into the PCR. Only in-frame clones appear in the TCRdb table, and some are missing; sequencing was by immunoSEQ multiplex PCR. The sample carries around 140,000 clones, roughly 79% recorded once. Sequenced sample: PBMCs. These receptor sequences come from a woman between 40 and 50 years old in good health and CMV-seronegative.

The rearrangement uses TRBV5-1 and TRBJ1-5; D gene unclear. The germline V and J ends were trimmed by 4 bases and 4 bases, with 12 bases remaining between them. CDR3 size: 14 residues. Germline lookup yields CDR1 SGHRS and CDR2 YFSETQ. The CDR3 reads CASSPDAGNQPQHF. Written as DNA, the CDR3 is TGCGCCAGCAGCCCAGATGCGGGGAATCAGCCCCAGCATTTT.

Remarks on this clone: A read error may produce the germline difference seen at one junction end. The chain employs TRBV7-9 and TRBJ1-3; TRBD1 agrees at 10 bases. Looked up from germline, CDR1 is SEHNR and CDR2 is FQNEAQ (reference sequence). The CDR3 totals 15 residues. The CDR3 sequence is CSSSFGQGAGNTIYF. CDR3 DNA: TGTTCCAGCAGCTTTGGACAGGGGGCTGGAAACACCATATATTTT. Complete variable domain (other parts from reference TRBV7-9 and TRBJ1-3): DTGVSQNPRHKITKRGQNVTFRCDPISEHNRLYWYRQTLGQGPEFLTYFQNEAQLEKSRLLSDRFSAERPKGSFSTLEIQRTEQGDSAMYLCSSSFGQGAGNTIYFGEGSWLTVV.

This chain links TRBV15 with TRBJ2-7; 8 bases are a match to TRBD1. The V gene end was trimmed by 0 bases and the J gene end by 6 bases; junction bases not matched to a gene: 4. Germline V gives CDR1 LNHNV, CDR2 YYDKDF (reference sequence). The CDR3 is 14 residues long. The CDR3 sequence is CATSRDRTGSEQYF. CDR3 bases: TGTGCCACCAGCAGAGATAGGACAGGGAGCGAGCAGTACTTC.

The chain recombines TRBV6-5 with TRBJ2-6, with a possible D match to TRBD1 (5 bases). Germline V CDR1 and CDR2: MNHEY, SVGAGI. The V and J ends lost 6 bases and 3 bases respectively, with 9 bases between them. The CDR3 has 14 residues. The CDR3 spells CASRERGGANVLTF. The CDR3 nucleotides read TGTGCCAGCAGGGAAAGGGGTGGGGCCAACGTCCTGACTTTC.

This rearrangement joins TRBV29-1 to TRBJ2-7, with TRBD1 matching 7 bases. CDR3 length equals 14 residues. The V and J ends lost 6 bases and 2 bases, in that order; junction bases with no gene match: 10. Germline V gene lookup returns CDR1 SQVTM and CDR2 ANQGSEA. CDR3 loop: CSVDNPGQPYEQYF. The CDR3 DNA reads TGCAGCGTAGATAATCCGGGACAGCCCTACGAGCAGTACTTC.

The chain uses TRBV7-2 and TRBJ1-5; D call uncertain. The length of the CDR3 is 15 residues. The germline V and J ends were trimmed by 1 base and 4 bases, with 11 bases remaining between them. From germline, CDR1 is SGHTA and CDR2 FQGNSA. This CDR3 reads CASSLVWGENQPQHF. CDR3 bases: TGTGCCAGCAGCTTAGTCTGGGGAGAGAATCAGCCCCAGCATTTT.

The genes are TRBV7-3 and TRBJ2-1; the match to TRBD2 covers 13 bases. CDR3 size: 18 residues. Unmatched junction bases numbered 12, after V lost 6 bases and J lost 4 bases. Germline V gene lookup returns CDR1 SGHTA and CDR2 FQGTGA. The CDR3 is CASSRLAGGVRGYNEQFF. The CDR3 DNA follows: TGTGCCAGCAGTCGACTAGCGGGAGGAGTGCGTGGATACAATGAGCAGTTCTTC.

About this clone: The identical CDR3 is also encoded by other nucleotide sequences in the sample. The V gene is TRBV2, the J gene TRBJ2-5; 11 bases agree with TRBD1. V was pared by 6 bases and J by 4 bases, with 7 bases of the junction left unmatched. From germline, CDR1 is SNHLY and CDR2 FYNNEI. The CDR3 is made up of 15 amino acids. CDR3 residues: CASSGGTGGGETQYF. CDR3 coding DNA: TGTGCCAGCAGCGGCGGGACAGGGGGAGGAGAGACCCAGTACTTC.

The chain is built from TRBV27 and TRBJ2-3, with 11 bases lining up with TRBD2. The junction had 5 bases not matched to a gene; V was cut back by 6 bases and J by 6 bases. The CDR3 runs 14 residues. Germline V lookup: CDR1 MNHEY, CDR2 SMNVEV (reference sequence). The CDR3 coding sequence is TGTGCCAGCAGCCTACTAGCGGGAGTTGATACGCAGTATTTT. This codes for CASSLLAGVDTQYF.

This sequence joins TRBV7-2 and TRBJ1-2; the D gene is possibly TRBD1 (6 bases). V gave up 5 bases and J gave up 2 bases, with 12 bases separating them. CDR3 length: 14 amino acids. Germline CDR1 reads SGHTA; CDR2 reads FQGNSA. The CDR3 DNA sequence: TGTGCCAGCAGCGCGGACAGATCAAACTATGGCTACACCTTC. Translation: CASSADRSNYGYTF.

The gene calls are TRBV7-9 and TRBJ2-7; 7 positions match TRBD1. Losses at the gene ends were 5 bases for V and 5 bases for J; bases not matched to a gene: 12. Looked up from germline, CDR1 is SEHNR and CDR2 is FQNEAQ (reference sequence). This CDR3 has 15 residues. This CDR3 is CASSPQGRGLDEQYF. The CDR3 DNA reads as TGTGCCAGCAGCCCCCAGGGAAGGGGGCTGGACGAGCAGTACTTC.

The table lists this clone with a count of one. The chain links TRBV27 to TRBJ2-1; 9 bases are shared with TRBD2. V gave up 2 bases and J gave up 10 bases; unmatched junction bases: 6. There are 14 residues in the CDR3. CDR1 MNHEY and CDR2 SMNVEV come from the germline V gene (reference sequence). The CDR3 DNA is TGTGCCAGCAGTTTAGGGCTAGCGGGACGGGAGCAGTTCTTC. Its translation is CASSLGLAGREQFF.

The gene calls are TRBV4-1 and TRBJ2-1, with TRBD1 identical over 8 bases. CDR1 MGHRA and CDR2 YSYEKL come from the germline V gene. The CDR3 has 16 amino acids. Trimming at V came to 3 bases and at J to 7 bases, leaving 11 bases not matched to a gene. The DNA for the CDR3 is TGCGCCAGCAGCCATACCCGACAGGGGCGTGGTAATGAGCAGTTCTTC. Translation gives CASSHTRQGRGNEQFF.

The chain links TRBV5-1 to TRBJ2-2; a weak D match, TRBD1 (6 bases). This CDR3 has 15 amino acids. Deletions cut 2 bases from V and 0 bases from J, with 8 bases between. From germline, CDR1 is SGHRS and CDR2 YFSETQ. This CDR3 is CASSFQGTNTGELFF. In DNA, the CDR3 is TGCGCCAGCAGCTTTCAGGGGACGAACACCGGGGAGCTGTTTTTT.

The rearrangement joins TRBV5-6 to TRBJ1-1, with D possibly matching TRBD1 (6 bases). The V and J ends lost 1 base and 3 bases respectively, with 7 bases between them. Looked up from germline, CDR1 is SGHDT and CDR2 is YYEEEE. This CDR3 region has 13 residues. CDR3 in amino acids: CASSLRGYTEAFF. CDR3 nucleotide sequence: TGTGCCAGCAGCTTGAGGGGGTACACTGAAGCTTTCTTT.

This rearrangement joins TRBV18 to TRBJ2-7; 7 bases align to TRBD2. From germline, CDR1 is KGHSH and CDR2 LQKENI. The CDR3 is made up of 16 amino acids. V gave up 3 bases and J gave up 6 bases; unmatched junction bases: 14. CDR3 amino acids: CASSPGTVGTTSEQYF. As DNA, the CDR3 is TGTGCCAGCTCACCCGGTACCGTTGGGACTACGAGCGAGCAGTACTTC. Filled out from reference TRBV18 and TRBJ2-7, the complete variable domain reads NAGVMQNPRHLVRRRGQEARLRCSPMKGHSHVYWYRQLPEEGLKFMVYLQKENIIDESGMPKERFSAEFPKEGPSILRIQQVVRGDSAAYFCASSPGTVGTTSEQYFGPGTRLTVT.

About this clone: An end of the junction does not agree with germline; a read error may underlie this. The chain uses TRBV28 and TRBJ2-6; TRBD2 matches 9 bases. The CDR3 runs to 15 residues. Germline CDR1 MDHEN, CDR2 SYDVKM. CDR3 bases: TGTGCCACCAGTCTAGCGGGGTCGGGGGCCAACGTCCTGACTTTC. Amino acid sequence: CATSLAGSGANVLTF. The full variable domain, completed using reference TRBV28 and TRBJ2-6, is DVKVTQSSRYLVKRTGEKVFLECVQDMDHENMFWYRQDPGLGLRLIYFSYDVKMKEKGDIPEGYSVSREKKERFSLILESASTNQTSMYLCATSLAGSGANVLTFGAGSRLTVL.

This chain links TRBV9 with TRBJ2-5; TRBD2 aligns across 12 bases. Germline-derived CDR1 and CDR2 are SGDLS and YYNGEE. The CDR3 has 18 amino acids. V shed 4 bases, J shed 4 bases, and the junction held 14 bases outside the gene matches. CDR3 loop: CASSPQTSGSWEGETQYF. In nucleotides, the CDR3 is TGTGCCAGCAGCCCCCAGACTAGCGGGAGTTGGGAAGGAGAGACCCAGTACTTC.

The chain uses TRBV19 and TRBJ2-7, with 10 bases lining up with TRBD2. The germline V gene has CDR1 LNHDA and CDR2 SQIVND (reference sequence). The CDR3 length is 17 residues. V gave up 7 bases and J gave up 3 bases; unmatched junction bases: 15. This chain's CDR3 is CASTATHTGTSVYEQYF. CDR3 bases: TGTGCCAGTACGGCAACCCATACCGGGACTAGCGTCTACGAGCAGTACTTC.

V and J are TRBV19 and TRBJ2-5; D might be TRBD1 (6 bases). The last part of the DNA fits TRBJ2-7 better; the J call may be wrong. This CDR3 is 15 amino acids long. Germline CDR1 reads LNHDA; CDR2 reads SQIVND (reference sequence). CDR3 loop: CASSIIWGQLNEQYF. The CDR3 coding sequence is TGTGCCAGTAGTATAATATGGGGACAACTTAACGAGCAGTACTTC.

The gene calls are TRBV7-6 and TRBJ1-1; D is ambiguous. V was pared by 5 bases and J by 2 bases, with 3 bases between. The CDR3 runs 11 residues. CDR1 and CDR2 from the germline V gene are SGHVS and FNYEAQ. Here the CDR3 reads CASSLNTEAFF. The CDR3 region has the DNA TGTGCCAGCAGCCTTAACACTGAAGCTTTCTTT.

The V gene is TRBV7-9, the J gene TRBJ1-4; 10 bases match TRBD1. Unmatched junction bases numbered 6, after V lost 5 bases and J lost 0 bases. Germline V CDR1 and CDR2: SEHNR, FQNEAQ (reference sequence). The CDR3 loop spans 17 amino acids. The CDR3 here is CASSHWGQGTTNEKLFF. The CDR3 DNA reads as TGTGCCAGCAGCCATTGGGGACAGGGGACAACTAATGAAAAACTGTTTTTT.

V usage is TRBV5-1 and J usage is TRBJ1-1; TRBD1 agrees at 10 bases. CDR1 is SGHRS, CDR2 YFSETQ, per germline. The V and J ends lost 4 bases and 5 bases, in that order; junction bases with no gene match: 2. The CDR3 length is 13 residues. Here the CDR3 reads CASSTDRGTEAFF. The CDR3 DNA is TGCGCCAGCAGCACGGACAGGGGGACTGAAGCTTTCTTT.

The gene calls are TRBV6-1 and TRBJ2-5, with TRBD2 matching 8 bases. The V gene end was trimmed by 7 bases and the J gene end by 5 bases; junction bases not matched to a gene: 9. This CDR3 is built from 14 residues. Germline values: CDR1 MNHNS, CDR2 SASEGT. The CDR3, as DNA: TGTGCCAGCAAAAGGGATCCGGGGGGGGAGACCCAGTACTTC. Residues: CASKRDPGGETQYF.

The CDR3 region has the DNA TGTGCCAGCAGTTTCCATGGCAGACTACGGAACACTGAAGCTTTCTTT. This gives the protein CASSFHGRLRNTEAFF. The rearrangement uses TRBV27 and TRBJ1-1; unclear D gene. The germline V and J ends were trimmed by 3 bases and 1 base, with 15 bases remaining between them. Germline V gene sequence: CDR1 MNHEY, CDR2 SMNVEV (reference sequence). The CDR3 spans 16 residues.

The rearrangement uses TRBV18 and TRBJ2-5; D perhaps matches TRBD2 (6 bases). The CDR3 has 15 residues. V was pared by 3 bases and J by 3 bases, with 14 bases between. CDR1 is KGHSH, CDR2 LQKENI, per germline. The CDR3 is CASSPSTGSEETQYF. DNA for the CDR3: TGTGCCAGCTCACCTTCGACCGGGAGTGAAGAGACCCAGTACTTC.

The chain combines TRBV6-1 with TRBJ1-1, with TRBD1 identical over 7 bases. V gave up 4 bases and J gave up 7 bases; unmatched junction bases: 3. Germline assignment: CDR1 MNHNS and CDR2 SASEGT. The length of the CDR3 is 12 residues. The CDR3 loop reads CASSGWTGEAFF. CDR3 DNA sequence: TGTGCCAGCAGTGGATGGACAGGTGAAGCTTTCTTT.

Only a few counts were recorded for this clone. The gene calls are TRBV7-9 and TRBJ2-5; TRBD2 might be the D (7 bases). This CDR3 is 18 amino acids long. The V gene's germline CDR1 is SEHNR and CDR2 FQNEAQ (reference sequence). Trimming took off 5 bases at V and 4 bases at J, with 26 bases between the two ends. Here the CDR3 DNA reads TGTGCCAGCAGCGATACGGTCGGGGGGCGGCTTTCGGGAGAGACCCAGTACTTC. Translated: CASSDTVGGRLSGETQYF.

The chain joins TRBV19 to TRBJ2-1, with 9 bases matching TRBD2. From germline, CDR1 is LNHDA and CDR2 SQIVND (reference sequence). This CDR3 comprises 15 residues. With V trimmed by 0 bases and J by 10 bases, 7 bases remained unmatched. CDR3 loop: CASSIDVAGDDEQFF. The CDR3 nucleotides read TGTGCCAGTAGTATAGATGTAGCGGGAGACGACGAGCAGTTCTTC.